This passage covers 14 T cell receptor beta chains from one sample sequenced in a study of T cell responses to AZD1222 COVID-19 vaccine. Some clones are missing from TCRdb's copy, which holds only in-frame ones; the method was immunoSEQ multiplex PCR. The sample gives approximately 220,000 clones, roughly 91% of which show up once; around 1% is in the top ten. The sample was peripheral blood, taken on day 0 of MenACWY control vaccination. The source of these receptors is an adult in good health.

This clone was recorded once. The chain is built from TRBV11-2 and TRBJ2-2, with 7 nucleotides matching TRBD2. Germline assignment: CDR1 SGHAT and CDR2 FQNNGV. The length of the CDR3 is 15 residues. Germline trimming cut 5 bases from V and 0 bases from J; bases unmatched to any gene: 3. The CDR3 coding sequence is TGTGCCAGCAGCCTAGCGGACGCGAACACCGGGGAGCTGTTTTTT. Translated, it gives CASSLADANTGELFF.

On this clone itself: The identical CDR3 is also encoded by other nucleotide sequences in the sample. The chain uses TRBV18 and TRBJ1-2; D might be TRBD1 (6 bases). This CDR3 region has 12 residues. V lost 3 bases and J lost 4, with 6 bases in between. In germline, CDR1 is KGHSH, CDR2 LQKENI. In DNA, the CDR3 is TGTGCCAGCTCACCGGACAGCTATGGCTACACCTTC. Amino acids: CASSPDSYGYTF. Based on the CDR3 plus reference TRBV18 and TRBJ1-2, the full variable domain is NAGVMQNPRHLVRRRGQEARLRCSPMKGHSHVYWYRQLPEEGLKFMVYLQKENIIDESGMPKERFSAEFPKEGPSILRIQQVVRGDSAAYFCASSPDSYGYTFGSGTRLTVV.

The chain is built from TRBV11-3 and TRBJ2-1; no firm D call. The CDR3 runs 14 residues. V was clipped by 5 bases and J by 4 bases, with 12 bases between them. Germline values: CDR1 SGHNT, CDR2 YENEEA. DNA of the CDR3: TGTGCCAGCAGCCCAGCTGAGTCTTACAATGAGCAGTTCTTC. Protein product: CASSPAESYNEQFF.

This chain links TRBV6-2 or TRBV6-3 with TRBJ1-5, with 7 nucleotides matching TRBD1. V lost 6 bases to trimming and J lost 3 bases; unmatched junction nucleotides: 8. This CDR3 spans 15 amino acids. Germline V CDR1 and CDR2: MNHEY, SVGEGT. The CDR3 bases are TGTGCCAGCAGCCCTCCCGGGACAGACAATCAGCCCCAGCATTTT. Encoded protein: CASSPPGTDNQPQHF.

The J gene is TRBJ1-2, the V gene TRBV6-5; D gene uncertain. The V and J ends lost 6 bases and 2 bases respectively, with 10 bases between them. CDR1 is MNHEY and CDR2 is SVGAGI in the germline V gene. The CDR3 totals 13 residues. For the CDR3, the DNA is TGTGCCAGCAGATCCGGGAGAAACTATGGCTACACCTTC. This gives the protein CASRSGRNYGYTF.

V usage is TRBV2 and J usage is TRBJ1-1; D remains ambiguous. In germline, CDR1 is SNHLY, CDR2 FYNNEI. Trimming removed 6 bases at V and 6 bases at J, with 8 bases between. This CDR3 has 11 amino acids. The CDR3 DNA reads TGTGCCAGCAGCGGCTTCGCTGAAGCTTTCTTT. Protein: CASSGFAEAFF. Using reference TRBV2 and TRBJ1-1 for the parts outside the CDR3, the full variable domain is EPEVTQTPSHQVTQMGQEVILRCVPISNHLYFYWYRQILGQKVEFLVSFYNNEISEKSEIFDDQFSVERPDGSNFTLKIRSTKLEDSAMYFCASSGFAEAFFGQGTRLTVV.

The rearrangement joins TRBV20-1 to TRBJ1-6; maybe TRBD1 (5 bases). This CDR3 contains 16 residues. The V gene lost 3 bases and the J gene lost 8 bases, with 20 bases spanning the gap. Per germline, CDR1 DFQATT and CDR2 SNEGSKA (reference sequence). The CDR3 loop is CSASFNAGTNYSPLHF. In DNA, the CDR3 is TGCAGTGCTAGTTTTAACGCCGGGACCAATTATTCACCCCTCCACTTT.

This rearrangement joins TRBV12-3 or TRBV12-4 to TRBJ1-2; D is unclear. CDR3 length equals 13 residues. V gave up 5 bases and J gave up 8 bases, with 15 bases separating them. In DNA, the CDR3 is TGTGCCAGCAGTCAAACCCGATACGGCGGCTACACCTTC. It encodes CASSQTRYGGYTF.

J is TRBJ1-3 and V is TRBV6-5; perhaps TRBD1 as D (6 bases). In germline, CDR1 is MNHEY, CDR2 SVGAGI. The CDR3 loop spans 15 amino acids. Deletions cut 5 bases from V and 4 bases from J, with 15 bases between. CDR3 in amino acids: CASSPGQYRGNTIYF. In nucleotides, the CDR3 is TGTGCCAGCAGTCCTGGACAGTACCGGGGAAACACCATATATTTT.

The chain has TRBV30 and TRBJ2-5, with a possible D match to TRBD2 (7 bases). In germline, CDR1 is GTSNPN, CDR2 SVGIG (reference sequence). The V gene lost 4 bases and the J gene lost 5 bases, with 17 bases spanning the gap. This CDR3 spans 14 amino acids. The CDR3 bases are TGTGCCTGGAAGGTCGGGGGGCCACTGGAGACCCAGTACTTC. Translating it yields CAWKVGGPLETQYF.

The chain joins TRBV5-1 to TRBJ2-5; either TRBD1 or TRBD2 may supply D (5 bases each). With 4 bases removed from V and 5 bases from J, the gap between germline ends came to 15 bases. The CDR3 covers 14 residues. Germline V lookup: CDR1 SGHRS, CDR2 YFSETQ. CDR3 sequence reads: CASSPLGGRETQYF. DNA for the CDR3: TGCGCCAGCAGCCCCCTTGGGGGAAGGGAGACCCAGTACTTC.

The V and J genes are TRBV27 and TRBJ2-3; tentative D call: TRBD1 (5 bases). Germline V gene sequence: CDR1 MNHEY, CDR2 SMNVEV (reference sequence). V lost 6 bases and J lost 0, with 19 bases in between. This CDR3 contains 17 residues. Here the CDR3 DNA reads TGTGCCAGCAGGGTAGGGTCAAGGGGCTATAGCACAGATACGCAGTATTTT. Amino acid sequence: CASRVGSRGYSTDTQYF.

The V call is TRBV29-1, the J call TRBJ1-2; TRBD1 might be the D (5 bases). Deletions cut 4 bases from V and 4 bases from J, with 10 bases between. From germline, CDR1 is SQVTM and CDR2 ANQGSEA. The CDR3 has 12 residues. CDR3 in DNA: TGCAGCGTTGTTCGACAGTCCTATGGCTACACCTTC. Amino acids: CSVVRQSYGYTF. The full variable domain, completed using reference TRBV29-1 and TRBJ1-2, is SAVISQKPSRDICQRGTSLTIQCQVDSQVTMMFWYRQQPGQSLTLIATANQGSEATYESGFVIDKFPISRPNLTFSTLTVSNMSPEDSSIYLCSVVRQSYGYTFGSGTRLTVV.

The chain combines TRBV2 with TRBJ1-3; 9 bases match TRBD1. The V gene end was trimmed by 9 bases and the J gene end by 3 bases; junction bases not matched to a gene: 6. This CDR3 spans 14 amino acids. Germline CDR1 reads SNHLY; CDR2 reads FYNNEI. The CDR3 reads CASRDRVLGNTIYF. As DNA, the CDR3 is TGTGCCAGTAGGGACAGGGTCCTTGGAAACACCATATATTTT.